This T cell receptor beta chain originates from a study of human thymus T cells. Sequencing was performed with immunoSEQ multiplex PCR; in TCRdb, only in-frame clones are kept and a portion is missing. Here the sample spans roughly 54,000 clones, 90% to 95% being singletons. This TCR was sampled from a boy in the first two years of life with a congenital heart defect but otherwise immunologically healthy. The sample consisted of blood.

The CDR3 reads CASSLDGRRPQHF. CDR3 bases: TGTGCCAGCAGCTTGGACGGAAGGAGGCCCCAGCATTTT. This chain joins TRBV5-5 and TRBJ1-5, with D unclear. The CDR3 runs to 13 residues. The ends were cut back, 0 bases at V and 9 bases at J, with 10 bases in the middle. The germline V gene encodes CDR1 SGHKS and CDR2 YYEKEE (reference sequence).